These 10 T cell receptor beta chains came from one sample sequenced in a study of response to subunit inactivated influenza vaccine. TCRdb redid the calling of the RT-PCR reads with MiXCR, one entry per CDR3 protein. The sample consists of 400,000 to 650,000 distinct CDR3 sequences, 6.5% to 8% of them appearing once. The specimen was PBMCs from blood, collected less than 30 months after vaccination. These receptors were collected from a man in his fifties or sixties who received an inactivated influenza vaccine.

This clonotype has only a few counts. The V gene is TRBV12-3 or TRBV12-4, the J gene TRBJ1-3, with TRBD1 identical over 7 bases. The CDR3 contains 14 residues. Trimming removed 6 bases from V and 3 bases from J; junction bases left unmatched: 5. CDR3 bases: TGTGCCAGCAGCCCGACAGGGAGTGGAAACACCATATATTTT. Translation: CASSPTGSGNTIYF.

This clonotype was observed a few times. The chain combines TRBV19 with TRBJ1-5; 9 positions match TRBD1. The length of the CDR3 is 14 residues. CDR1 and CDR2 (germline): LNHDA, SQIVND (reference sequence). V lost 6 bases and J lost 5; bases outside the gene matches: 5. The CDR3 bases are TGTGCCAGTAGCCTGACAGGGGGGCATCAGCCCCAGCATTTT. It codes for CASSLTGGHQPQHF.

The chain couples TRBV7-9 to TRBJ1-4; TRBD1 matches 9 bases. Trimming took 5 bases from V and 2 from J; bases not matched to a gene: 3. The CDR3 runs 15 residues. Germline CDR1 reads SEHNR; CDR2 reads FQNEAQ (reference sequence). The CDR3 reads CASSLTGGTNEKLFF. For the CDR3, the DNA is TGTGCCAGCAGCCTGACAGGGGGGACTAATGAAAAACTGTTTTTT.

This clonotype was detected ten times or more. V usage is TRBV6-5 and J usage is TRBJ2-2, with TRBD1 identical over 7 bases. Germline lookup yields CDR1 MNHEY and CDR2 SVGAGI. This CDR3 spans 16 amino acids. V gave up 4 bases and J gave up 0 bases; unmatched junction bases: 5. As DNA, the CDR3 is TGTGCCAGCAGTTTACGAGGACAGGCGAACACCGGGGAGCTGTTTTTT. Translating gives CASSLRGQANTGELFF.

This clonotype was picked up a small number of times. The chain has TRBV5-1 and TRBJ2-7; the D gene is possibly TRBD1 (6 bases). The germline V and J ends were trimmed by 4 bases and 5 bases, with 19 bases remaining between them. The CDR3 loop spans 15 amino acids. Germline lookup yields CDR1 SGHRS and CDR2 YFSETQ. The CDR3 DNA follows: TGCGCCAGCAGCCCGTCCCCACAGGGATCGCACGAGCAGTACTTC. Residues: CASSPSPQGSHEQYF.

This clonotype was picked up a small number of times. Possible read error: a much larger clone is one base away. The V call is TRBV7-2, the J call TRBJ2-3, with 7 bases that match TRBD2. The CDR3 consists of 14 residues. After removal of 1 base from V and 4 bases from J, the junction contained 2 bases not matched to a gene. The germline gives CDR1 SGHTA, CDR2 FQGNSA. CDR3 bases: TGTGCCAGCAGCTTAGGGACTAGTTCAGATACGCAGTATTTT. Encoded protein: CASSLGTSSDTQYF.

This chain uses TRBV3-1 with TRBJ1-4, with 7 nucleotides matching TRBD1. Trimming cost V 4 bases and J 3 bases; bases outside gene matches: 5. Germline V gene data show CDR1 as LGHDT and CDR2 as YNNKEL (reference sequence). CDR3 length equals 15 residues. The CDR3 nucleotides read TGTGCCAGCAGCCTGACAGGGAACCCTAATGAAAAACTGTTTTTT. The encoded protein is CASSLTGNPNEKLFF.

In regard to this clonotype: The junction and the germline gene differ at one end; a read error may be behind it. The V call is TRBV5-1, the J call TRBJ1-2, with TRBD1 as a possible D gene (5 bases). There are 14 residues in the CDR3. Germline values: CDR1 SGHRS, CDR2 YFSETQ. The CDR3 DNA reads as TGCGCCAGCAGGTTGGATGCAGGGAACTATGGCTACACCTTC. Its translation: CASRLDAGNYGYTF.

This chain links TRBV9 with TRBJ2-2; TRBD1 aligns across 7 bases. With 0 bases clipped from V and 2 bases from J, the junction kept 4 bases outside the gene matches. Germline V gene sequence: CDR1 SGDLS, CDR2 YYNGEE. CDR3 length: 16 residues. The CDR3 coding sequence is TGTGCCAGCAGCGTAGACAGGGGCGGTAACACCGGGGAGCTGTTTTTT. Residues: CASSVDRGGNTGELFF.

This chain links TRBV6-1 with TRBJ1-6, with 8 bases that match TRBD1. V lost 6 bases, J lost 0 bases, and 4 bases stayed unmatched. This CDR3 comprises 16 residues. The germline CDR1 and CDR2 sequences are MNHNS and SASEGT. The DNA of the CDR3 is TGTGCCAGCAGGCGACAGGGGAGCTCCTATAATTCACCCCTCCACTTT. Protein sequence: CASRRQGSSYNSPLHF.